A selection of T cell receptor beta chains follows, all from one sample in a study of naive and memory T cell subsets. Using its own MiXCR run on the UMI-ligation and nested PCR reads, TCRdb lists one record per CDR3 protein. The sample holds 130,000 to 150,000 distinct CDR3 sequences, 15% to 20% seen once. Material: naive CD4+ T cells from blood. These receptors all come from a human donor in good health. Each CDR3 is given with its conserved first and last residue. The D gene is left open where the match is weak. The size field is filled for only some rows; it gives once, few, many or a size class.

abundance	d_gene	v_gene	j_gene	CDR3nt	CDR3aa
few	TRBD1	TRBV7-9	TRBJ2-7	TGTGCCAGCAGCTTCCCCCCCACGACAGGGTACGAGCAGTACTTC	CASSFPPTTGYEQYF
few	.	TRBV5-1	TRBJ2-3	TGCGCCAGCAGCTTGGGACAGCCAAGAATCACAGATACGCAGTATTTT	CASSLGQPRITDTQYF
few	TRBD1	TRBV18	TRBJ1-6	TGTGCCAGCTCACCATTCCCGGACAGGGTGAATTCACCCCTCCACTTT	CASSPFPDRVNSPLHF
few	TRBD2	TRBV29-1	TRBJ2-1	TGCAGCGTGGGTAGCGGGCTCAATGAGCAGTTCTTC	CSVGSGLNEQFF
.	.	TRBV11-2	TRBJ1-4	TGTGCCAGCAGCTTCGCTCAGGGTACTAATGAAAAACTGTTTTTT	CASSFAQGTNEKLFF
many	.	TRBV20-1	TRBJ2-7	TGCAGTGTCGGCGGCAGATTGAGCTCCTACGAGCAGTACTTC	CSVGGRLSSYEQYF
few	TRBD2	TRBV20-1	TRBJ2-1	TGCAGTGCTAGAGAGACTAGCGGGAGGGGCAATGAGCAGTTCTTC	CSARETSGRGNEQFF
.	.	TRBV5-4	TRBJ2-2	TGTGCCAGCGGAGTTACGAACACCGGGGAGCTGTTTTTT	CASGVTNTGELFF
.	.	TRBV10-3	TRBJ2-3	TGTGCCATCAGTGAGTCGACCTATTCTAGCACAGATACGCAGTATTTT	CAISESTYSSTDTQYF
.	.	TRBV6-5	TRBJ2-3	TGTGCCAGCAGTTACGGGGGGAGAGGGACAGATACGCAGTATTTT	CASSYGGRGTDTQYF
few	TRBD2	TRBV28	TRBJ2-3	TGTGCCAGCAGTTTTAGCGGGAGGGCAGATACGCAGTATTTT	CASSFSGRADTQYF
few	.	TRBV5-1	TRBJ1-1	TGCGCCAGCAGTGGTCAGGCGAACACTGAAGCTTTCTTT	CASSGQANTEAFF
few	.	TRBV4-1	TRBJ2-5	TGCGCCAGCAGCCAAGTACCGAGGGAGACCCAGTACTTC	CASSQVPRETQYF
.	TRBD2	TRBV5-1	TRBJ2-5	TGCGCCAGCAGCTTCGTGCTAGCGGGAGATATGGAGACCCAGTACTTC	CASSFVLAGDMETQYF
.	TRBD2	TRBV5-1	TRBJ2-3	TGCGCCAGCAGCCGCAGCGGGGAGACCACAGATACGCAGTATTTT	CASSRSGETTDTQYF
few	.	TRBV20-1	TRBJ2-4	TGCAGTGCTGGGGGACGTGCCAAAAACATTCAGTACTTC	CSAGGRAKNIQYF
few	.	TRBV12-3/TRBV12-4	TRBJ2-7	TGTGCCAGCAGTTTCTACGGCAAAGCCTACGAGCAGTACTTC	CASSFYGKAYEQYF
many	.	TRBV25-1	TRBJ2-2	TGTGCCAGCAGTGAATATTTTAGCGGGAACACCGGGGAGCTGTTTTTT	CASSEYFSGNTGELFF
.	TRBD2	TRBV2	TRBJ2-7	TGTGCCAGCAGGGCCCTAGCGGGACCATCCTACGAGCAGTACTTC	CASRALAGPSYEQYF
few	TRBD2	TRBV28	TRBJ2-7	TGTGCCACACTAGCGGGAGACCCAAGGGGCAACTACGAGCAGTACTTC	CATLAGDPRGNYEQYF
.	TRBD1	TRBV18	TRBJ1-1	TGTGCCAGCTCACCGTGGACAGGGACAAAGAACACTGAAGCTTTCTTT	CASSPWTGTKNTEAFF
.	TRBD2	TRBV5-1	TRBJ2-1	TGCGCCAGCAGCTTGGGAGGGAGGGCTGACAATGAGCAGTTCTTC	CASSLGGRADNEQFF
.	TRBD1	TRBV20-1	TRBJ1-1	TGCAGTGCCAGGACAGGGGGCACTATCACTGAAGCTTTCTTT	CSARTGGTITEAFF
few	TRBD2	TRBV4-2	TRBJ2-1	TGTGCCAGCAGCCCCCGGACTAGCGGCGTCAATGAGCAGTTCTTC	CASSPRTSGVNEQFF
few	.	TRBV7-9	TRBJ1-5	TGTGCCAGCAGCTTAGATACGGGGCCTCTCCAGCCCCAGCATTTT	CASSLDTGPLQPQHF
.	TRBD1	TRBV20-1	TRBJ1-5	TGCAGTGCTAGGTCTCTTTGGGACAGGGGGAGCAATCAGCCCCAGCATTTT	CSARSLWDRGSNQPQHF